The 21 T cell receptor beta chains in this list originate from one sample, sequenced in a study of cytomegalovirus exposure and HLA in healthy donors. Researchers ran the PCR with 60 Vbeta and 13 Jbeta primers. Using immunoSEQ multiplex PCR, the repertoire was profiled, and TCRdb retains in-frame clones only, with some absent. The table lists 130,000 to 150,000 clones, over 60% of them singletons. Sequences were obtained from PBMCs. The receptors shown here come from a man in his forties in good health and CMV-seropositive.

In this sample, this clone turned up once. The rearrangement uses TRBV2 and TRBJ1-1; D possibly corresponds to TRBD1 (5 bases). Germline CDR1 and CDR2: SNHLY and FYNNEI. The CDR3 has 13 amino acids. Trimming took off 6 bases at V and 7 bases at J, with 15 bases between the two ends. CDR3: CASRLNERGEAFF. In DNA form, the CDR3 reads TGTGCCAGCAGATTAAACGAAAGGGGTGAAGCTTTCTTT.

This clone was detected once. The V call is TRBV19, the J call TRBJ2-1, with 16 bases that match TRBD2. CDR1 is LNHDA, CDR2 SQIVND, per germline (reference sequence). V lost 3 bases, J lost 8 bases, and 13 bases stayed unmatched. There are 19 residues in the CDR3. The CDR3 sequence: CASSIGTSGRAGTMDEQFF. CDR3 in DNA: TGTGCCAGTAGTATCGGGACTAGCGGGAGGGCCGGTACAATGGATGAGCAGTTCTTC.

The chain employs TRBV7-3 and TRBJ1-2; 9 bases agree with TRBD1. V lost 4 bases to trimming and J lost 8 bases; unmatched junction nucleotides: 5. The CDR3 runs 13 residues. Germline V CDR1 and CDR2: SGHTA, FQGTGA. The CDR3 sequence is CASSSGTGKGYTF. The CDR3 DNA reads TGTGCCAGCAGCTCAGGGACAGGGAAGGGCTACACCTTC.

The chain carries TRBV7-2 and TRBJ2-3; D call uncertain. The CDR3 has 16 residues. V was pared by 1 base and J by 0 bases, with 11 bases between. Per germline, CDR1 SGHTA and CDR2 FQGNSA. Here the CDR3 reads CASSLGVTSSTDTQYF. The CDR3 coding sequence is TGTGCCAGCAGCTTAGGCGTCACCTCTAGCACAGATACGCAGTATTTT.

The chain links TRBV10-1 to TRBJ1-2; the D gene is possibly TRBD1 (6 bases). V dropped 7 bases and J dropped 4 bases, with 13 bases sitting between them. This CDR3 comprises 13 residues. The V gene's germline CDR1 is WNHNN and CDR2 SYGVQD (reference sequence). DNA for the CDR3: TGCGCCAGCATCACCAGGGGCGGCTATGGCTACACCTTC. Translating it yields CASITRGGYGYTF.

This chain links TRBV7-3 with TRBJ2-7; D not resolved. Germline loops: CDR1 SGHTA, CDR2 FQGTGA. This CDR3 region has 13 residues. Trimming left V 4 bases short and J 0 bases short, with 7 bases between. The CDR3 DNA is TGTGCCAGCAGCTCCCCCGGCTCCTACGAGCAGTACTTC. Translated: CASSSPGSYEQYF. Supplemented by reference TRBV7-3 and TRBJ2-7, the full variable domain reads GAGVSQTPSNKVTEKGKYVELRCDPISGHTALYWYRQSLGQGPEFLIYFQGTGAADDSGLPNDRFFAVRPEGSVSTLKIQRTERGDSAVYLCASSSPGSYEQYFGPGTRLTVT.

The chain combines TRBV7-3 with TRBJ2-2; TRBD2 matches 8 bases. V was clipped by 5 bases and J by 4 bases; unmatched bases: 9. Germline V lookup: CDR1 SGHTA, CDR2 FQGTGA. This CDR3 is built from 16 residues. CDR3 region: CASSPQAGAITGELFF. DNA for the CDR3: TGTGCCAGCAGCCCCCAAGCGGGAGCGATCACCGGGGAGCTGTTTTTT.

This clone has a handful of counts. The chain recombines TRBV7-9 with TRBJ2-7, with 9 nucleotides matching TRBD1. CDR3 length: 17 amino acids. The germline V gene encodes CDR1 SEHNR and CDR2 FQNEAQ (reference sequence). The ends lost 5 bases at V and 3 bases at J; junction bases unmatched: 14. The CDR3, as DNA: TGTGCCAGCAGCCCTCGTCAAGGGACAGGGCTTAACTACGAGCAGTACTTC. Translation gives CASSPRQGTGLNYEQYF.

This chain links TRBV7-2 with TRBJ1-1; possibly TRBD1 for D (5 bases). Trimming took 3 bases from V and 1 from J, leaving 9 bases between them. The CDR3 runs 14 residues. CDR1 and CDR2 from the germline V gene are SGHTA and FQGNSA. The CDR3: CASSFRTGNTEAFF. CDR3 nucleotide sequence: TGTGCCAGCAGCTTTCGTACAGGGAACACTGAAGCTTTCTTT. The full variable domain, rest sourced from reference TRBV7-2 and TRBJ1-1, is GAGVSQSPSNKVTEKGKDVELRCDPISGHTALYWYRQSLGQGLEFLIYFQGNSAPDKSGLPSDRFSAERTGGSVSTLTIQRTQQEDSAVYLCASSFRTGNTEAFFGQGTRLTVV.

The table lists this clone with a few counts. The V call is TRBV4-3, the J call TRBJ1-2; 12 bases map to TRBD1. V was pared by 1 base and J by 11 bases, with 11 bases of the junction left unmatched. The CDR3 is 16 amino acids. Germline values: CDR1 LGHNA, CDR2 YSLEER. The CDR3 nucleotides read TGCGCCAGCAGCCAAGCCATCCGGGACAGGGGGCAGGTGTACACCTTC. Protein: CASSQAIRDRGQVYTF.

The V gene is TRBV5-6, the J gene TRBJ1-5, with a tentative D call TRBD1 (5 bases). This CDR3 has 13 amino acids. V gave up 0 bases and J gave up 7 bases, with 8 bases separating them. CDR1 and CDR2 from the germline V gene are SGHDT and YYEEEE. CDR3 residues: CASSLEGRQPQHF. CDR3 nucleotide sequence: TGTGCCAGCAGCTTGGAGGGGAGGCAGCCCCAGCATTTT.

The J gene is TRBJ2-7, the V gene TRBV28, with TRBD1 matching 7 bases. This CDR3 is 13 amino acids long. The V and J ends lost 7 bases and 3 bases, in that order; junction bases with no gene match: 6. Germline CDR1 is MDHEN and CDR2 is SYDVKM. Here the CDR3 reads CASMDRQIYEQYF. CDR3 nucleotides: TGTGCCAGCATGGACAGGCAGATCTACGAGCAGTACTTC.

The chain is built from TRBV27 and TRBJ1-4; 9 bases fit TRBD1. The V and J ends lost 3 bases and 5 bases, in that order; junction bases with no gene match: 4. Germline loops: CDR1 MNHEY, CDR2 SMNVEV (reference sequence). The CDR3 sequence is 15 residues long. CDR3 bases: TGTGCCAGCAGTTTCCACAGGGGGCGGAATGAAAAACTGTTTTTT. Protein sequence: CASSFHRGRNEKLFF.

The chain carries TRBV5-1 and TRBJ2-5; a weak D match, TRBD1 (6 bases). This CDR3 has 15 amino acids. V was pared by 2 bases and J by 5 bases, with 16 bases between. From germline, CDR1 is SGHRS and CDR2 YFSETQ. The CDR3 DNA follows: TGCGCCAGCAGCTTTAGGCAGGGGAAAAGGGAGACCCAGTACTTC. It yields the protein CASSFRQGKRETQYF.

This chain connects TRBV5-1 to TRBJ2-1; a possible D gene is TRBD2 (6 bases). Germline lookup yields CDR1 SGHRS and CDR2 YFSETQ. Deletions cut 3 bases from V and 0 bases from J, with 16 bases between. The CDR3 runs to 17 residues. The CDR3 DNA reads TGCGCCAGCAGCTCTGAATTGCTAGCGAGCTCCTACAATGAGCAGTTCTTC. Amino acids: CASSSELLASSYNEQFF.

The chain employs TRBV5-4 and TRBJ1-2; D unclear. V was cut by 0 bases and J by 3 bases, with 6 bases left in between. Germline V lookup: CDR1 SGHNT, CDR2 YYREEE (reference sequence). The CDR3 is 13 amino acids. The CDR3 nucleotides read TGTGCCAGCAGCTTGGACAGCTACTATGGCTACACCTTC. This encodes CASSLDSYYGYTF.

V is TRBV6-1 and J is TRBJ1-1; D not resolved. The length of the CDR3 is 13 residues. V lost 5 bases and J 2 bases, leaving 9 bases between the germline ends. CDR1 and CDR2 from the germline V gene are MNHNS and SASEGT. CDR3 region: CASSYVSNTEAFF. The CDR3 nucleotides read TGTGCCAGCAGTTATGTTAGTAACACTGAAGCTTTCTTT.

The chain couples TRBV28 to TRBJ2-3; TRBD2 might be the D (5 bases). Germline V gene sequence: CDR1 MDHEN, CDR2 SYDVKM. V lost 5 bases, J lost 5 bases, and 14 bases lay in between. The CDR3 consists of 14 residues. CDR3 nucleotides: TGTGCCAGCAGTCGACTATCCCGCGGAGATACGCAGTATTTT. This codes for CASSRLSRGDTQYF.

CDR3 residues: CASSVFNQPQHF. DNA for the CDR3: TGTGCCAGCAGCGTATTCAATCAGCCCCAGCATTTT. The chain carries TRBV28 and TRBJ1-5; D is ambiguous. This CDR3 has 12 amino acids. Germline-derived CDR1 and CDR2 are MDHEN and SYDVKM. V shed 6 bases and J shed 3 bases, with 6 bases lying between them.

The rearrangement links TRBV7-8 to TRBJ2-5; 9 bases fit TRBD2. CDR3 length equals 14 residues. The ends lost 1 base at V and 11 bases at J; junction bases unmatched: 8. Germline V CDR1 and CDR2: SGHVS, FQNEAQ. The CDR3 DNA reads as TGTGCCAGCAGCTTAGGGGCGGTAGCGGGAGAGCAGTACTTC. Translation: CASSLGAVAGEQYF. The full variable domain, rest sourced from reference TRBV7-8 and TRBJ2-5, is GAGVSQSPRYKVAKRGQDVALRCDPISGHVSLFWYQQALGQGPEFLTYFQNEAQLDKSGLPSDRFFAERPEGSVSTLKIQRTQQEDSAVYLCASSLGAVAGEQYFGPGTRLLVL.

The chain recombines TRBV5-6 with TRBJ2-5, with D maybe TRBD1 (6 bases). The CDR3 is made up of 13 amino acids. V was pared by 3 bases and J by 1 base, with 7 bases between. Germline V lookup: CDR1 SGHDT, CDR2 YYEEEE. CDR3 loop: CASSWTVQETQYF. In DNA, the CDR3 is TGTGCCAGCAGCTGGACAGTCCAAGAGACCCAGTACTTC.